These T cell receptor beta chains were read from a single sample in a study of OX40 agonist ivuxolimab in advanced cancers. Assay used: immunoSEQ multiplex PCR; TCRdb lists only in-frame clones, some missing. The top ten hold over 4% of the sample, which has roughly 60,000 clones, roughly 84% seen once. Sequencing was performed on CD4+ or CD8+ T cells sorted from blood, taken in a trial of the OX40 agonist ivuxolimab. These receptors all stem from an adult with an advanced solid tumor such as melanoma, head and neck, liver or kidney cancer. Both conserved end residues are part of each CDR3. The D gene is left open where the match is weak. Size is omitted from some rows. Given values are once, few, many or a class for expanded clones.

CDR3 protein | CDR3 DNA | D gene | V gene | clone size | J gene
CAISESKLAGGTDTQYF | TGTGCCATCAGTGAGTCTAAATTAGCGGGGGGCACAGATACGCAGTATTTT | TRBD2 | TRBV10-3 | NA | TRBJ2-3
CASSQGGETQYF | TGTGCCAGCAGCCAGGGTGGAGAGACCCAGTACTTC | NA | TRBV14 | NA | TRBJ2-5
CAISALTSGGDNEQFF | TGTGCCATCAGTGCCCTGACTAGCGGGGGGGACAATGAGCAGTTCTTC | TRBD2 | TRBV10-3 | NA | TRBJ2-1
CASSPTPGSGANVLTF | TGTGCCAGCAGCCCCACCCCAGGTTCTGGGGCCAACGTCCTGACTTTC | NA | TRBV9 | NA | TRBJ2-6
CASSERRGPTDTQYF | TGTGCCAGCAGTGAAAGGAGGGGGCCTACAGATACGCAGTATTTT | NA | TRBV6-1 | NA | TRBJ2-3
CASSQPGLVSPGGGYGYTF | TGTGCCAGCAGCCAACCTGGCTTAGTTTCGCCAGGGGGAGGCTATGGCTACACCTTC | TRBD1 | TRBV4-2 | NA | TRBJ1-2
CAIRQGTRSGELFF | TGTGCCATCCGACAGGGGACAAGGAGCGGGGAGCTGTTTTTT | TRBD1 | TRBV6-5 | NA | TRBJ2-2
CASSLRDGYGYTF | TGTGCCAGCAGCCTCCGGGACGGCTATGGCTACACCTTC | NA | TRBV7-9 | NA | TRBJ1-2
CASSLTRQETQYF | TGTGCCAGCAGCCTAACAAGACAAGAGACCCAGTACTTC | NA | TRBV27 | NA | TRBJ2-5
CASSQPGKDRGNEKLFF | TGTGCCAGCAGCCAGCCTGGGAAAGACAGGGGTAATGAAAAACTGTTTTTT | TRBD1 | TRBV4-2 | NA | TRBJ1-4
CASRGLSGYTF | TGTGCCAGCAGGGGCCTGAGTGGCTACACCTTC | NA | TRBV6-1 | NA | TRBJ1-2
CASSRGGGPYNEQFF | TGTGCCAGCAGCCGCGGGGGGGGGCCCTACAATGAGCAGTTCTTC | TRBD2 | TRBV9 | once | TRBJ2-1
CASSLLPGTSSYNEQFF | TGTGCCAGCAGCCTATTACCCGGGACTAGCTCCTACAATGAGCAGTTCTTC | TRBD2 | TRBV11-2 | NA | TRBJ2-1
CASSFAQNYEQYF | TGTGCCAGCAGTTTTGCACAGAACTACGAGCAGTACTTC | NA | TRBV28 | once | TRBJ2-7
CASIAQGDQPQHF | TGTGCCAGCATAGCGCAGGGAGATCAGCCCCAGCATTTT | NA | TRBV28 | NA | TRBJ1-5
CASSLAGNRKDTQYF | TGTGCCAGCAGCTTAGCGGGAAATAGGAAAGATACGCAGTATTTT | NA | TRBV11-3 | NA | TRBJ2-3
CASSAGTGRYLNTGELFF | TGTGCCAGTAGTGCCGGGACAGGGAGGTATCTGAACACCGGGGAGCTGTTTTTT | TRBD1 | TRBV19 | NA | TRBJ2-2
CASRTGYSTDTQYF | TGTGCCAGCAGAACAGGCTACAGCACAGATACGCAGTATTTT | NA | TRBV28 | once | TRBJ2-3
CSVRGGAGETQYF | TGCAGCGTCCGGGGGGGAGCGGGAGAGACCCAGTACTTC | TRBD2 | TRBV29-1 | NA | TRBJ2-5
CASRDDSYGYTF | TGCGCCAGCAGAGACGACAGTTATGGCTACACCTTC | NA | TRBV5-1 | NA | TRBJ1-2
CASSVGGGFPYEQYF | TGTGCCAGCAGCGTAGGTGGAGGGTTCCCCTACGAGCAGTACTTC | NA | TRBV9 | few | TRBJ2-7
CASSLVGQPNSPLHF | TGTGCCAGCAGCTTGGTGGGACAGCCTAATTCACCCCTCCACTTT | TRBD1 | TRBV5-8 | NA | TRBJ1-6
CASRSRDGYTF | TGTGCCAGTAGATCTCGCGATGGCTACACCTTC | NA | TRBV19 | few | TRBJ1-2
CASSAERGTEAFF | TGTGCCAGCAGCGCCGAACGAGGGACTGAAGCTTTCTTT | NA | TRBV7-9 | few | TRBJ1-1
CASTLGGNSNQPQHF | TGTGCCAGCACTCTAGGTGGGAATAGCAATCAGCCCCAGCATTTT | NA | TRBV28 | NA | TRBJ1-5
CASSAQGGRSGETQYF | TGTGCCAGCAGCGCCCAGGGGGGCAGATCAGGAGAGACCCAGTACTTC | NA | TRBV9 | NA | TRBJ2-5
CATSRERWFGVNSPLHF | TGTGCCACCAGCAGAGAGAGGTGGTTTGGGGTTAATTCACCCCTCCACTTT | NA | TRBV15 | NA | TRBJ1-6
CATSGTGGGTEAFF | TGTGCCACCAGCGGTACAGGGGGGGGCACTGAAGCTTTCTTT | TRBD1 | TRBV15 | NA | TRBJ1-1
CASTPMDRVGDGYTF | TGTGCCAGCACCCCAATGGACAGGGTGGGGGACGGCTACACCTTC | TRBD1 | TRBV5-8 | NA | TRBJ1-2
CASSTRQGTDTQYF | TGTGCCAGCAGCACAAGACAGGGTACAGATACGCAGTATTTT | TRBD1 | TRBV7-9 | NA | TRBJ2-3
CASSRSPGGWTNEKLFF | TGTGCCAGCAGCCGTTCCCCGGGGGGATGGACTAATGAAAAACTGTTTTTT | NA | TRBV7-9 | NA | TRBJ1-4
CASGTANEKLFF | TGTGCCAGCGGGACAGCTAATGAAAAACTGTTTTTT | TRBD1 | TRBV2 | NA | TRBJ1-4
CASLEGGRGEKLFF | TGTGCCAGCCTCGAGGGGGGGCGCGGTGAAAAACTGTTTTTT | NA | TRBV6-1 | NA | TRBJ1-4
CSAGAWDTQYF | TGCAGCGCCGGGGCCTGGGATACGCAGTATTTT | NA | TRBV29-1 | few | TRBJ2-3
CASSQDPGRRIDEQFF | TGCGCCAGCAGCCAAGATCCCGGCCGCCGGATTGATGAGCAGTTCTTC | NA | TRBV4-1 | NA | TRBJ2-1
CASKIESTTYEQYF | TGTGCCAGCAAGATTGAGAGTACGACCTACGAGCAGTACTTC | NA | TRBV2 | many | TRBJ2-7
CASSWRNEQFF | TGTGCCAGCAGTTGGAGGAATGAGCAGTTCTTC | NA | TRBV6-5 | NA | TRBJ2-1
CALELVANTEAFF | TGTGCCCTCGAGCTTGTAGCGAACACTGAAGCTTTCTTT | NA | TRBV7-9 | once | TRBJ1-1
CASSLGLRDNEQFF | TGCGCCAGCAGCCTCGGCCTACGAGACAATGAGCAGTTCTTC | NA | TRBV5-1 | few | TRBJ2-1
CASNEGSGRFNEQFF | TGTGCCAGCAACGAGGGGAGCGGGAGGTTCAATGAGCAGTTCTTC | TRBD2 | TRBV7-9 | NA | TRBJ2-1
CASSLAVYEQYF | TGTGCCAGCAGCTTAGCTGTTTACGAGCAGTACTTC | NA | TRBV7-9 | NA | TRBJ2-7
CASSLGGGPLNTEAFF | TGCGCCAGCAGCTTGGGAGGGGGCCCTTTGAACACTGAAGCTTTCTTT | TRBD1 | TRBV5-1 | once | TRBJ1-1
CASSPQGVMNTEAFF | TGTGCCAGCAGTCCCCAAGGGGTCATGAACACTGAAGCTTTCTTT | NA | TRBV27 | NA | TRBJ1-1
CSVGRTSGHLGGLYNEQFF | TGCAGCGTTGGTAGGACTAGCGGGCACTTGGGGGGGCTATACAATGAGCAGTTCTTC | TRBD2 | TRBV29-1 | few | TRBJ2-1
CASSMDIDLYNSPLHF | TGTGCCAGTAGTATGGATATTGATCTGTATAATTCACCCCTCCACTTT | NA | TRBV19 | NA | TRBJ1-6
CASSSGGGNQPQHF | TGTGCCAGCAGCTCAGGGGGAGGCAATCAGCCCCAGCATTTT | TRBD1 | TRBV11-2 | NA | TRBJ1-5
CASSLHGGTQETQYF | TGTGCCAGCAGCTTGCACGGGGGGACGCAAGAGACCCAGTACTTC | TRBD2 | TRBV5-5 | NA | TRBJ2-5